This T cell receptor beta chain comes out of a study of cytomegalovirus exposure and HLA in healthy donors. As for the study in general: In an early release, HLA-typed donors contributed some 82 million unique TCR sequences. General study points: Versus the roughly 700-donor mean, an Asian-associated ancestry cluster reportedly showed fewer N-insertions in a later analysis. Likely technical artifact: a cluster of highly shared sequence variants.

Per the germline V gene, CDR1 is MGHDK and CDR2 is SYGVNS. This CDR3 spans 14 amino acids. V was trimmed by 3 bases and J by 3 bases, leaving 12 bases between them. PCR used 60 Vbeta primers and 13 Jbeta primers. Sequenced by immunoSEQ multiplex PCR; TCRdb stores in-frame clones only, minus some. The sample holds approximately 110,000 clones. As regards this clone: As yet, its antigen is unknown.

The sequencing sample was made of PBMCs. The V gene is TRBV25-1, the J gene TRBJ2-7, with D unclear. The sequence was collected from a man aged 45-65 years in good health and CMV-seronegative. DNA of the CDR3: TGTGCCAGCAGTGACTACTTGACTGGCTACGAGCAGTACTTC. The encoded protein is CASSDYLTGYEQYF.